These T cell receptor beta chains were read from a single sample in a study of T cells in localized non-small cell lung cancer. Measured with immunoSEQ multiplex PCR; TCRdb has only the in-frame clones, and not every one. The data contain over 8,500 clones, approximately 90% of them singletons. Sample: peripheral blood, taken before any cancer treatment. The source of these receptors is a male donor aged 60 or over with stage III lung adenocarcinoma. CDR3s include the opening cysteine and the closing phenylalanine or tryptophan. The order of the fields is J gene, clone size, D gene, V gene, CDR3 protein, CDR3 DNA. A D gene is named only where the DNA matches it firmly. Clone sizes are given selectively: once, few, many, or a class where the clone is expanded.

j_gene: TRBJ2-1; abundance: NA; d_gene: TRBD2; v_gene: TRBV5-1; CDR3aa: CASSLAEGGLRGRAPQFF; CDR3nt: TGCGCCAGCAGCTTGGCCGAAGGGGGGTTGCGCGGGAGGGCCCCGCAGTTCTTC
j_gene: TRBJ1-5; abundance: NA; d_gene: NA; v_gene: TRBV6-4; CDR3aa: CASSDEAGSNQPQHF; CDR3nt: TGTGCCAGCAGTGACGAGGCCGGCAGTAATCAGCCCCAGCATTTT
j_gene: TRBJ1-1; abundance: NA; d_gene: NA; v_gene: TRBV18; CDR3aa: CASSQPDRQNTEAFF; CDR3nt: TGTGCCAGCTCACAGCCCGACAGACAGAACACTGAAGCTTTCTTT
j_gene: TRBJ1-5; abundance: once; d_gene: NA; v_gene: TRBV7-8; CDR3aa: CASSPSLPRPQHF; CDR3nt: TGTGCCAGCAGCCCCAGTCTCCCTCGGCCCCAGCATTTT
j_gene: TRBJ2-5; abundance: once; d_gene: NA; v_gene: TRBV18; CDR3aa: CASSPLVQETQYF; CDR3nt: TGTGCCAGCTCACCACTTGTCCAAGAGACCCAGTACTTC
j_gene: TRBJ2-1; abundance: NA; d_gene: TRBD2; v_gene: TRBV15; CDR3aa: CATSRPSGGVGNEQFF; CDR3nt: TGTGCCACCAGCAGACCGAGCGGGGGGGTGGGCAATGAGCAGTTCTTC
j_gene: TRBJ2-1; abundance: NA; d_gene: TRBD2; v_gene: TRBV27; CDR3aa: CASSLRTSGGGGEQFF; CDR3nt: TGTGCCAGCAGTTTGCGGACTAGCGGAGGGGGAGGTGAGCAGTTCTTC
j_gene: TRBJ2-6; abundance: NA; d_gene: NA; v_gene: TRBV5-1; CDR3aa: CASSLDISGANVLTF; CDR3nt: TGCGCCAGCAGCCTTGACATCTCTGGGGCCAACGTCCTGACTTTC
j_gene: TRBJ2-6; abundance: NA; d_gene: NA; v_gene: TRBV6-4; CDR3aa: CASSESSGANVLTF; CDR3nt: TGTGCCAGCAGTGAGTCGTCTGGGGCCAACGTCCTGACTTTC
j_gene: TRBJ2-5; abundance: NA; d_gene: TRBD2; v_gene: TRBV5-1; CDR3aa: CASSFSTSAQETQYF; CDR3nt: TGCGCCAGCAGCTTTTCCACTAGCGCTCAAGAGACCCAGTACTTC
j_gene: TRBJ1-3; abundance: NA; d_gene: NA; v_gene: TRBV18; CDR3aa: CASSPSRSGNTIYF; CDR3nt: TGTGCCAGCTCACCATCGAGGTCTGGAAACACCATATATTTT
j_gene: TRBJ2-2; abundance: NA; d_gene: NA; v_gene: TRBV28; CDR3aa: CASSLMGSGELFF; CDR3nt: TGTGCCAGCAGTTTAATGGGCTCTGGGGAGCTGTTTTTT
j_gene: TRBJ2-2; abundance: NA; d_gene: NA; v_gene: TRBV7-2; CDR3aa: CASSLNLAPRSTGELFF; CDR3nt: TGTGCCAGCAGCTTAAATTTGGCCCCTCGATCCACCGGGGAGCTGTTTTTT
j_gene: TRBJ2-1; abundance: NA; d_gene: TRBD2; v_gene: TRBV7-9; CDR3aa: CASSPDGTSYEQFF; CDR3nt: TGTGCCAGCAGCCCAGACGGGACTAGCTATGAGCAGTTCTTC
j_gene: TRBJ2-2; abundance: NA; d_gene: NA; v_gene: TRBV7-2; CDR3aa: CASSLYVGELFF; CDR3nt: TGTGCCAGCAGCTTGTACGTCGGGGAGCTGTTTTTT
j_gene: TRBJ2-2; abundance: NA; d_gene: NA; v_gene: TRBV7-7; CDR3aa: CASSLGFGGTLNTGELFF; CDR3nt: TGTGCCAGCAGCTTAGGATTTGGCGGAACTTTGAACACCGGGGAGCTGTTTTTT
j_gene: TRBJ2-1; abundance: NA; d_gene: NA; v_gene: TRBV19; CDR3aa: CASSSSIYNEQFF; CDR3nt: TGTGCCAGTAGTAGCAGTATCTACAATGAGCAGTTCTTC
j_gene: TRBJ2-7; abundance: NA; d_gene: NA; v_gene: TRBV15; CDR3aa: CATSPRSAAYEQYF; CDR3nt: TGTGCCACCAGCCCCCGGAGCGCGGCCTACGAGCAGTACTTC
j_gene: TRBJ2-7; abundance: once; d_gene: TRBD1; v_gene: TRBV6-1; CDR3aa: CATEIGQGGYEQYF; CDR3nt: TGTGCCACCGAGATAGGACAGGGGGGCTACGAGCAGTACTTC
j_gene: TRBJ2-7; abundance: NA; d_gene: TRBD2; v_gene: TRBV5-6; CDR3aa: CASSSSTSGIPYEQYF; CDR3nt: TGTGCCAGCAGCAGTTCAACTAGCGGCATTCCCTACGAGCAGTACTTC
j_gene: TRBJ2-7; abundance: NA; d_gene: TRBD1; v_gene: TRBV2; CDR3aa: CASSARTGFSEQYF; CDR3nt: TGTGCCAGCAGTGCCAGGACAGGGTTTTCGGAGCAGTACTTC
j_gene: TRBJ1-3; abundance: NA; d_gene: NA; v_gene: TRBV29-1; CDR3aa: CSCVGAIRNTIYF; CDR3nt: TGCAGCTGTGTTGGAGCAATTCGGAACACCATATATTTT
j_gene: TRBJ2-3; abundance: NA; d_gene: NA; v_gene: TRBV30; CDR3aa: CAWSGGPRTDTQYF; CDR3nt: TGTGCCTGGAGTGGGGGTCCCCGCACAGATACGCAGTATTTT
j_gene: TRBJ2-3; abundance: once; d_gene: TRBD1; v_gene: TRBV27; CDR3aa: CASSLQGTGVSSDTQYF; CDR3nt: TGTGCCAGCAGTTTGCAAGGGACAGGAGTTTCCTCAGATACGCAGTATTTT
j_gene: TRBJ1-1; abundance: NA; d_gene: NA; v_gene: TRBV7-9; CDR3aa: CASSSGSNTEAFF; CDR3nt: TGTGCCAGCAGCTCTGGATCGAACACTGAAGCTTTCTTT
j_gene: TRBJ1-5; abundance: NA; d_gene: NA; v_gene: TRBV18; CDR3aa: CASSPDTGLSQHF; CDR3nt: TGTGCCAGCTCACCGGACACAGGGCTTTCCCAGCATTTT
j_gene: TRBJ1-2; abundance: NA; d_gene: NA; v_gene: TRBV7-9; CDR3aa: CASLKFSGPSSGYTF; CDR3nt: TGTGCCAGCTTAAAATTTTCCGGGCCGTCAAGTGGCTACACCTTC